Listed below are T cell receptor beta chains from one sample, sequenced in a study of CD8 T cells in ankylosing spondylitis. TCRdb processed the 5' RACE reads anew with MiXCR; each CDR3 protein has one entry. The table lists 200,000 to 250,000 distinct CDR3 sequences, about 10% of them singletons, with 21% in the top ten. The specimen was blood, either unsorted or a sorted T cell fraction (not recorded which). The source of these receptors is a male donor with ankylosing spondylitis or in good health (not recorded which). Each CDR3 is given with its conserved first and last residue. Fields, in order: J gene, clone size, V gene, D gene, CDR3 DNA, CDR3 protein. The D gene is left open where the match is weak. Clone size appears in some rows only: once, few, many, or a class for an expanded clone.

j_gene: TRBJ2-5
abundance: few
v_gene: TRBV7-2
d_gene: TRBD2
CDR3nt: TGTGCCACCGGGGGGGGCCGGGAGACCCAGTACTTC
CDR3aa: CATGGGRETQYF

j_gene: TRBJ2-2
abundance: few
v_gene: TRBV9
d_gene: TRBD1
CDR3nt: TGTGCCAGCAGCGTACTGGACAGGGGGAACACCGGGGAGCTGTTTTTT
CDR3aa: CASSVLDRGNTGELFF

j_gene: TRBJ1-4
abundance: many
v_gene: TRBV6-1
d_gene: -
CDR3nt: TGTGCCAGCAGTGAACCGGGACGGACAGATAATGAAAAACTGTTTTTT
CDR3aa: CASSEPGRTDNEKLFF

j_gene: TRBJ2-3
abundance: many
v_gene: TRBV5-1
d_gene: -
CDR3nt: TGCGCCAGCAGTTCCCGAGGGGTCGATACAGATACGCAGTATTTT
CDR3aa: CASSSRGVDTDTQYF

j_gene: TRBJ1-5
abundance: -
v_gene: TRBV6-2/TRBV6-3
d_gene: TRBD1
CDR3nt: TGTGCCAGCAGTCGTTCACGGGACAGCCTCAGCAATCAGCCCCAGCATTTT
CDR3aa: CASSRSRDSLSNQPQHF

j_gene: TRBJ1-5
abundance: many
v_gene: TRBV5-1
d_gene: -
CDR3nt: TGCGCCAGCAGCTTCACAGGAGGTAGTCAGCCCCAGCATTTT
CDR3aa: CASSFTGGSQPQHF

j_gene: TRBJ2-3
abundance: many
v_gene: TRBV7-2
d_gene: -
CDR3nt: TGTGCCAGCAGCCTGCAGCGGAGCACAGATACGCAGTATTTT
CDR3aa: CASSLQRSTDTQYF

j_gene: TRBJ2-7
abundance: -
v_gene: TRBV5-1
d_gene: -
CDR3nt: TGCGCCAGCAGCTTGAACGCGGGGCGGACCTACGAGCAGTACTTC
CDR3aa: CASSLNAGRTYEQYF

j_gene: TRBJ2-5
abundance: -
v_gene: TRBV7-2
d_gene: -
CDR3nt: TGTGCCAGCAGCGAGCAGGGAGTCCAAGAGACCCAGTACTTC
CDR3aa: CASSEQGVQETQYF

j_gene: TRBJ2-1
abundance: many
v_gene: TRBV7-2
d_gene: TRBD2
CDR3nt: TGTGCCAGCGGCGCAGGACTAGCGGTTTACAATGAGCAGTTCTTC
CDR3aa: CASGAGLAVYNEQFF

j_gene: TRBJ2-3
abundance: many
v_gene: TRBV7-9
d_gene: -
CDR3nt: TGTGCCAGCAGAAAAGGAAGGGGATTTAGCACAGATACGCAGTATTTT
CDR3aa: CASRKGRGFSTDTQYF

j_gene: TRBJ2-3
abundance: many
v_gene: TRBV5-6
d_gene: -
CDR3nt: TGTGCCAGCAGCTTGAACGGTGCTAGCACAGATACGCAGTATTTT
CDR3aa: CASSLNGASTDTQYF

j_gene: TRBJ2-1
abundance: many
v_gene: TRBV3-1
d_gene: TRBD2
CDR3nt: TGTGCCAGCAGCCAAGCGACTAGCGGGGGCTATGAGCAGTTCTTC
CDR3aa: CASSQATSGGYEQFF

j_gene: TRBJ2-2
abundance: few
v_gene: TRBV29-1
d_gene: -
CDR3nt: TGCAGCGTTGACAAGAACACCGGGGAGCTGTTTTTT
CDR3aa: CSVDKNTGELFF

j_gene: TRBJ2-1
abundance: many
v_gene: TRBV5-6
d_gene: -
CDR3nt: TGTGCCAGCAGCTTGATTGTAGGGCAGGGCGAGCAGTTCTTC
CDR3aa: CASSLIVGQGEQFF

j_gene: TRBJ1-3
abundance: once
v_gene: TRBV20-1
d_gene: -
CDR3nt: TGCAGTGCTAGAGATGGGGGCAGGGCGCCTCTCTCTGGAAACACCATATATTTT
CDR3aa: CSARDGGRAPLSGNTIYF

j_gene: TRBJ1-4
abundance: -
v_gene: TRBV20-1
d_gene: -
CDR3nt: TGCAGTGCTATGCCAATGGGGGGCACTAATGAAAAACTGTTTTTT
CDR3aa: CSAMPMGGTNEKLFF

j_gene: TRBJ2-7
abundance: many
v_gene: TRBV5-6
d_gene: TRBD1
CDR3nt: TGTGCCAGCAGCGAGGGACAGGGACCCAAACTCTCCTACGAGCAGTACTTC
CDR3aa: CASSEGQGPKLSYEQYF

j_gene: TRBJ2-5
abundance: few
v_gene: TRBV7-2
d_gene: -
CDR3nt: TGTGCCAGCAGCACAACAGGGACCCAAGAGACCCAGTACTTC
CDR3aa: CASSTTGTQETQYF

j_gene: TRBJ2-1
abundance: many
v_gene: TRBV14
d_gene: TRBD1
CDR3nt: TGTGCCAGCAGCCAAGTGGGCCAGGGGGAGTTCTTC
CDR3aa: CASSQVGQGEFF

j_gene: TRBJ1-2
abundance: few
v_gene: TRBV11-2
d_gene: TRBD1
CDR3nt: TGTGCCAGCAGCTCCGGGAACAGGGGGTACTATGGCTACACCTTC
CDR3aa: CASSSGNRGYYGYTF

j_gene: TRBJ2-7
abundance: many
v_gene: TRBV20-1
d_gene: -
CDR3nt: TGCAGTGCTAGATACGGGTACGAGCAGTACTTC
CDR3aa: CSARYGYEQYF

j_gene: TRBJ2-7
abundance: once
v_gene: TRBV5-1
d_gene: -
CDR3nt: TGCGCCAGCAGCTTGTACGCTGTCGGCGACGAGCAGTACTTC
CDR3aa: CASSLYAVGDEQYF

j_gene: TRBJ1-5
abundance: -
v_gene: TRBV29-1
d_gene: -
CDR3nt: TGCAGCGTTGACATGGGTGGCAATCAGCCCCAGCATTTT
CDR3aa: CSVDMGGNQPQHF

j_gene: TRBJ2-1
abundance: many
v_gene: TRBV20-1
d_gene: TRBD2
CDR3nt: TGCAGTGCTGTAGAGACTAGCGGGATACTGTTC
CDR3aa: CSAVETSGILF

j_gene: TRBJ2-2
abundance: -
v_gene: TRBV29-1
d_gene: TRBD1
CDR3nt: TGCAGCGTTCGGGACAGGAACACCGGGGAGCTGTTTTTT
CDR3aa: CSVRDRNTGELFF

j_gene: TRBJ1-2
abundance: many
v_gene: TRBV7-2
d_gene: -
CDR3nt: TGTGCCAGCAGCCCCGGGGGGGCAGGAACTAACTATGGCTACACCTTC
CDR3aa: CASSPGGAGTNYGYTF

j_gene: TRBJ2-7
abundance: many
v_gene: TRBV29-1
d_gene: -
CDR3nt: TGCAGCGTTGGACGGAGCTCCTACGAGCAGTACTTC
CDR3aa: CSVGRSSYEQYF

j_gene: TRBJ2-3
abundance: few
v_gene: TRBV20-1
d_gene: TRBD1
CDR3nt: TGCAGTGCCAGCCCCCGGACAGGCCTAAATGAAGATACGCAGTATTTT
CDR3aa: CSASPRTGLNEDTQYF

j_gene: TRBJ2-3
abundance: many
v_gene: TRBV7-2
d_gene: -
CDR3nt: TGTGCCAGCAGCTCTGGGCACACAGATACGCAGTATTTT
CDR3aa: CASSSGHTDTQYF

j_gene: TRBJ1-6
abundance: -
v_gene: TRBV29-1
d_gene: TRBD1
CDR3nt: TGCAGCGTTGCCCCGGACAGGGCTTCACCCCTCCACTTT
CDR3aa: CSVAPDRASPLHF

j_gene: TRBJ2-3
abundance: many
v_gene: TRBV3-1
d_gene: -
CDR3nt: TGTGCCAGCAGCCAAGATCTTGGGACTCTAACAGATACGCAGTATTTT
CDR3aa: CASSQDLGTLTDTQYF

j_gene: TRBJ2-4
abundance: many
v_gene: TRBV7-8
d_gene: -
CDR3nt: TGTGCCAGCAGCACCCAACAGGGAGGTGGGGGTTTAGCCAAAAACATTCAGTACTTC
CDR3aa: CASSTQQGGGGLAKNIQYF

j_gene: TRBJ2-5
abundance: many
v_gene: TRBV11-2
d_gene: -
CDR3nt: TGTGCCAGCAGCTTGGACAGAGTAGAGACCCAGTACTTC
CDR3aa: CASSLDRVETQYF

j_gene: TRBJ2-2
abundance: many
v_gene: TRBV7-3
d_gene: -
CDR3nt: TGTGCCAGCAGCTTAATCGGGGGAGCCTTCACCGGGGAGCTGTTTTTT
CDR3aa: CASSLIGGAFTGELFF

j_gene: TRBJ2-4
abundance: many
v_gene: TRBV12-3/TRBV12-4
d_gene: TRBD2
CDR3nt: TGTGCCAGCAGGACTGGGACTAGCGGGGGCAGGGCCAAAAACATTCAGTACTTC
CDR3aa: CASRTGTSGGRAKNIQYF

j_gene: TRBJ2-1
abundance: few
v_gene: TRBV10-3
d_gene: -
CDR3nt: TGTGCCATCAGCCCCGGACAGGCCCCGGGGGGTGAGCAGTTCTTC
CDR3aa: CAISPGQAPGGEQFF

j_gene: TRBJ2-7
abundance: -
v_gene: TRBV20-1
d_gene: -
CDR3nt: TGCAGTGCTAGAGATCCGTCCCCAGCCTACGAGCAGTACTTC
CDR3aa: CSARDPSPAYEQYF

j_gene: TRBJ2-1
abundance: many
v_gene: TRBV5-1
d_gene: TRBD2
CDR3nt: TGCGCCAGCAGCTTGGAGACTAGCGGGTACAATGAGCAGTTCTTC
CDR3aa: CASSLETSGYNEQFF

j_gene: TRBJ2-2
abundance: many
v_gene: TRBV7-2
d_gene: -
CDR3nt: TGTGCCCAGTCGCATGGGGGGGGCAACACCGGGGAGCTGTTTTTT
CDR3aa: CAQSHGGGNTGELFF

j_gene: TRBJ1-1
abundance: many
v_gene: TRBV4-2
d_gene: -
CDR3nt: TGTGCCAGCAGCCTTAGGGACGGCCGGAACACTGAAGCTTTCTTT
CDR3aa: CASSLRDGRNTEAFF

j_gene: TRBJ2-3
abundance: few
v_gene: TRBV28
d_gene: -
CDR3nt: TGTGCCAGCAGTTTATGGGGGGCCGGTACGCAGTATTTT
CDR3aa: CASSLWGAGTQYF

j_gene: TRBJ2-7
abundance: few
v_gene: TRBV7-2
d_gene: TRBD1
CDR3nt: TGTGCCAGCAGCCGACAGGGGGCCGCGTGGGAGCAGTACTTC
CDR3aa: CASSRQGAAWEQYF

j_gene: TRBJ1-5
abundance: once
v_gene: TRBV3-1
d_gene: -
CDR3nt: TGTGCCAGCAGCCAAGATGGGGGCTTCAATCAGCCCCAGCATTTT
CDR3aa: CASSQDGGFNQPQHF